This entry concerns a single T cell receptor beta chain. These data are taken from a study of identical twins. CDR3 size: 13 residues. The ends lost 7 bases at V and 5 bases at J; junction bases unmatched: 7. MiXCR, applied by TCRdb to the 5' RACE reads, yields one record per CDR3 protein. The data show 200,000 to 250,000 distinct CDR3 sequences, 5.5% to 7.5% seen once. This same sample was also part of a study on T cells expressing NK-cell markers.

The sequenced sample consisted of CD8+ T cells sorted from blood. V and J are TRBV12-3 or TRBV12-4 and TRBJ2-7; 8 nucleotides line up with TRBD1. The TCR comes from a woman aged 18-29 years in good health. CDR3 protein: CASTLDRVHEQYF. In DNA form, the CDR3 reads TGTGCCAGCACCCTGGACAGGGTGCACGAGCAGTACTTC.